Listed below are T cell receptor beta chains from one sample, sequenced in a study of CD8+ T cells in alopecia areata. The table came from immunoSEQ multiplex PCR; TCRdb's copy has only in-frame clones and leaves some out. The table has over 150,000 clones, approximately 56% seen once. The material sequenced was CD4+ T cells sorted from blood, taken at week 0. The receptors stem from a human donor with alopecia areata. The CDR3 runs from the conserved cysteine through the conserved F or W. The order of the fields is J gene, D gene, V gene, clone size, CDR3 protein, CDR3 DNA. A D gene is named only where the DNA matches it firmly. The size field is filled for only some rows; it gives once, few, many or a size class.

J: TRBJ1-5
D: -
V: TRBV5-6
size: once
CDR3: CASSLRGYQPQHF
DNA: TGTGCCAGCAGCCTCAGGGGTTACCAGCCCCAGCATTTT

J: TRBJ1-1
D: -
V: TRBV29-1
size: -
CDR3: CSVVGQLNTEAFF
DNA: TGCAGCGTTGTAGGACAGCTGAACACTGAAGCTTTCTTT

J: TRBJ1-5
D: -
V: TRBV6-5
size: -
CDR3: CASGGPNQPQHF
DNA: TGTGCCAGCGGGGGCCCGAATCAGCCCCAGCATTTT

J: TRBJ2-3
D: -
V: TRBV7-2
size: -
CDR3: CASAPGLNTDTQYF
DNA: TGTGCCAGTGCCCCGGGACTCAACACAGATACGCAGTATTTT

J: TRBJ1-6
D: TRBD1
V: TRBV30
size: -
CDR3: CAWREQGARNSPLHF
DNA: TGTGCCTGGAGGGAACAGGGGGCAAGAAATTCACCCCTCCACTTT

J: TRBJ2-3
D: -
V: TRBV30
size: few
CDR3: CAWDLGIDTQYF
DNA: TGTGCCTGGGATCTTGGGATAGATACGCAGTATTTT

J: TRBJ2-1
D: -
V: TRBV5-6
size: once
CDR3: CASSLGQYYNEQFF
DNA: TGTGCCAGCAGCTTGGGACAGTACTACAATGAGCAGTTCTTC

J: TRBJ2-6
D: -
V: TRBV18
size: few
CDR3: CASSPGPGAGANVLTF
DNA: TGTGCCAGCTCACCAGGCCCAGGGGCTGGGGCCAACGTCCTGACTTTC

J: TRBJ2-1
D: TRBD2
V: TRBV7-9
size: few
CDR3: CASSLASGSHNEQFF
DNA: TGTGCCAGCAGCTTAGCTAGCGGGTCCCACAATGAGCAGTTCTTC

J: TRBJ2-7
D: -
V: TRBV7-2
size: -
CDR3: CASSNTTTVQQYF
DNA: TGTGCCAGCAGCAACACAACCACAGTTCAGCAGTACTTC

J: TRBJ2-5
D: TRBD1
V: TRBV2
size: many
CDR3: CASSRDRETQYF
DNA: TGTGCCAGCTCCCGGGACAGGGAGACCCAGTACTTC

J: TRBJ2-7
D: -
V: TRBV30
size: -
CDR3: CAWSVWRGEQYF
DNA: TGTGCCTGGAGTGTATGGAGGGGCGAGCAGTACTTC

J: TRBJ1-3
D: TRBD1
V: TRBV29-1
size: few
CDR3: CSGQGAGGNTIYF
DNA: TGCAGCGGTCAGGGGGCAGGTGGAAACACCATATATTTT

J: TRBJ2-4
D: TRBD2
V: TRBV15
size: -
CDR3: CATSRVPVREGNIQYF
DNA: TGTGCCACCAGCAGAGTACCAGTAAGGGAGGGAAACATTCAGTACTTC

J: TRBJ2-1
D: -
V: TRBV29-1
size: few
CDR3: CSVEEEGAWDEQFF
DNA: TGCAGCGTTGAAGAGGAGGGAGCCTGGGATGAGCAGTTCTTC

J: TRBJ1-2
D: -
V: TRBV29-1
size: -
CDR3: CSVAGDYGYTF
DNA: TGCAGCGTTGCGGGTGATTATGGCTACACCTTC

J: TRBJ2-5
D: -
V: TRBV29-1
size: few
CDR3: CSGGYRRVEQETQYF
DNA: TGCAGCGGTGGCTACCGGAGGGTTGAGCAAGAGACCCAGTACTTC

J: TRBJ2-1
D: TRBD1
V: TRBV7-9
size: -
CDR3: CASSLPETGGDRFF
DNA: TGTGCCAGCAGCTTACCCGAGACAGGGGGAGACAGGTTCTTC